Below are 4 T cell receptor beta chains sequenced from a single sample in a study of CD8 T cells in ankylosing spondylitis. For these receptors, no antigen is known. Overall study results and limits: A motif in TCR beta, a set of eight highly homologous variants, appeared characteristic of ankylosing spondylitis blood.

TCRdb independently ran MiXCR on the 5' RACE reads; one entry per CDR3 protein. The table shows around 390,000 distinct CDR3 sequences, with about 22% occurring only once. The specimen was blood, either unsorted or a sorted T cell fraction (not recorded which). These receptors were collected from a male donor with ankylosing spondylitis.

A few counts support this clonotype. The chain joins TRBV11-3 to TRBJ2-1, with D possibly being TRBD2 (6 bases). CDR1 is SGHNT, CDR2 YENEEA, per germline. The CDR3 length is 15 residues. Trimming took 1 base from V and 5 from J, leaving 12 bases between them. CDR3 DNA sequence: TGTGCCAGCAGCTTAGTGAGCGGGCCGAACAATGAGCAGTTCTTC. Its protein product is CASSLVSGPNNEQFF.

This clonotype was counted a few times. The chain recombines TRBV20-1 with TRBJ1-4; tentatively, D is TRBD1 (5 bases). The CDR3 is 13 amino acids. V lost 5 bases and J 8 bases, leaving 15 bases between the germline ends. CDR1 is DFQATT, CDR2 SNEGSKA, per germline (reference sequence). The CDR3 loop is CSAEGSLGEKLFF. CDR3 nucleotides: TGCAGTGCTGAGGGGAGTTTGGGCGAAAAACTGTTTTTT.

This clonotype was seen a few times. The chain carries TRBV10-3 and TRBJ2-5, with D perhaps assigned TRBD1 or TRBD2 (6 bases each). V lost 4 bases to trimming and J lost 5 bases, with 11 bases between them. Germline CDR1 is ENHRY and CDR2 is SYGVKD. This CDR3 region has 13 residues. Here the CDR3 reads CAISARGGETQYF. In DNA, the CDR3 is TGTGCCATCAGTGCCAGGGGAGGTGAGACCCAGTACTTC.

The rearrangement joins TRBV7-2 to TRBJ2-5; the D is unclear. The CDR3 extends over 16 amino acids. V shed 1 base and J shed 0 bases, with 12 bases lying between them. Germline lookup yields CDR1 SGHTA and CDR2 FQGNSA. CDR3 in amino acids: CASSLEAGWYQETQYF. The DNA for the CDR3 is TGTGCCAGCAGCTTAGAGGCAGGCTGGTACCAAGAGACCCAGTACTTC.